This TCR beta chain was sequenced for a study of shared clonotypes between healthy human individuals. The study drew all its donors from Caucasian adults living in Nashville, Tennessee. The method was immunoSEQ multiplex PCR; TCRdb's version includes in-frame clones alone and lacks a portion of them. The table lists 2,100,000 or so clones, 90% to 96% of them singletons, with around 0.13% in the top ten. V was clipped by 4 bases and J by 4 bases; unmatched bases: 12. The CDR3 contains 16 residues. Germline loops: CDR1 SGHRS, CDR2 YFSETQ. The origin of this receptor is a man aged 18 to 29 in good health. Sequenced: naive CD4+ T cells sorted from blood. The subset was: CD45RA+ positively selected. The genes are TRBV5-1 and TRBJ2-7, with 9 bases fitting TRBD1. This CDR3 is CASSDGTGGGRYEQYF. DNA for the CDR3: TGCGCCAGCAGCGACGGAACAGGGGGCGGACGATACGAGCAGTACTTC.